Below are 32 T cell receptor beta chains sequenced from a single sample in a study of blood T cell repertoires in COVID-19. The method was immunoSEQ multiplex PCR; TCRdb's version includes in-frame clones alone and lacks a portion of them. Of under 120,000 clones in the sample, over 75% are singletons; the top ten hold 32%. The sequencing sample was made of peripheral blood. The source is a woman aged 80 or over with acute or convalescent COVID-19.

J is TRBJ2-1 and V is TRBV10-1; possibly TRBD2 for D (7 bases). Trimming removed 7 bases from V and 8 bases from J, with 15 bases in between. This CDR3 region has 13 residues. Per germline, CDR1 WNHNN and CDR2 SYGVQD (reference sequence). CDR3 region: CASKGGGVDEQFF. The CDR3, as DNA: TGCGCCAGCAAGGGGGGGGGCGTGGATGAGCAGTTCTTC.

The chain uses TRBV15 and TRBJ2-3, with 8 bases identical to TRBD1. Germline V gives CDR1 LNHNV, CDR2 YYDKDF (reference sequence). The CDR3 runs to 15 residues. V shed 2 bases and J 4 bases; nucleotides not matched to a gene: 5. CDR3 nucleotides: TGTGCCACCAGCAGACGGACAGGGAACCCAGATACGCAGTATTTT. It is translated as CATSRRTGNPDTQYF. The entire variable domain, with the rest obtained from reference TRBV15 and TRBJ2-3, is as follows: DAMVIQNPRYQVTQFGKPVTLSCSQTLNHNVMYWYQQKSSQAPKLLFHYYDKDFNNEADTPDNFQSRRPNTSFCFLDIRSPGLGDTAMYLCATSRRTGNPDTQYFGPGTRLTVL.

This chain connects TRBV3-1 (or the pseudogene TRBV3-2) to TRBJ1-2; TRBD1 is a possible D gene (6 bases). Trimming left V 4 bases short and J 0 bases short, with 12 bases between. The CDR3 has 15 residues. Germline CDR1 reads LGHDT; CDR2 reads YNNKEL (reference sequence). In DNA, the CDR3 is TGTGCCAGCAGCCTTCGAGGGACATCTAACTATGGCTACACCTTC. This sequence encodes CASSLRGTSNYGYTF.

This sequence joins TRBV3-1 (or the pseudogene TRBV3-2) and TRBJ1-2; the D gene is possibly TRBD1 (5 bases). V lost 1 base, J lost 7 bases, and 16 bases lay in between. This CDR3 region has 15 residues. Germline V lookup: CDR1 LGHDT, CDR2 YNNKEL (reference sequence). The CDR3: CASSQVSRGSSGYTF. The CDR3, as DNA: TGTGCCAGCAGCCAAGTCTCTCGGGGGAGTTCTGGCTACACCTTC.

V gene TRBV28 combines with J gene TRBJ1-6, with D possibly matching TRBD1 (6 bases). The CDR3 has 14 amino acids. CDR1 and CDR2 from the germline V gene are MDHEN and SYDVKM. V lost 5 bases and J lost 10, with 15 bases in between. This CDR3 is CASSHHREWSPLHF. The CDR3 coding sequence is TGTGCCAGCAGTCACCACAGGGAGTGGTCACCCCTCCACTTT.

The V gene is TRBV6-5, the J gene TRBJ1-3, with D perhaps TRBD1 (5 bases). Germline V gene sequence: CDR1 MNHEY, CDR2 SVGAGI. V lost 2 bases to trimming and J lost 2 bases, with 7 bases between them. The CDR3 has 14 amino acids. CDR3 in DNA: TGTGCCAGCAGTTACAGGGGTGCTGGAAACACCATATATTTT. The encoded protein is CASSYRGAGNTIYF.

The CDR3: CASRRTGAYGYTF. The CDR3, as DNA: TGTGCCAGCAGAAGGACAGGGGCCTATGGCTACACCTTC. V is TRBV12-3 or TRBV12-4 and J is TRBJ1-2; 9 bases match TRBD1. V gave up 6 bases and J gave up 4 bases; unmatched junction bases: 3. The CDR3 extends over 13 amino acids.

The V and J genes are TRBV18 and TRBJ2-7, with a weak D call TRBD1 (6 bases). This CDR3 contains 15 residues. V dropped 5 bases and J dropped 0 bases, with 14 bases sitting between them. Germline lookup yields CDR1 KGHSH and CDR2 LQKENI. The CDR3 reads CASSAGTSSSYEQYF. The CDR3 nucleotides read TGTGCCAGCTCAGCCGGGACATCAAGCTCCTACGAGCAGTACTTC.

This clone showed up just a few times. The rearrangement links TRBV5-6 to TRBJ1-2, with D unresolved. Between the trimmed V and J ends, which lost 4 bases and 9 bases, there was a span of 22 bases. The germline V gene has CDR1 SGHDT and CDR2 YYEEEE. The length of the CDR3 is 15 residues. CDR3 nucleotide sequence: TGTGCCAGCAGCCCGGGAGGCGTGGGTTTGGGTCGCTACACCTTC. It encodes CASSPGGVGLGRYTF.

J is TRBJ1-1 and V is TRBV27; 9 bases align to TRBD1. V trimming: 3 bases; J trimming: 1 base; junction bases outside the gene matches: 6. Per the germline V gene, CDR1 is MNHEY and CDR2 is SMNVEV (reference sequence). The CDR3 spans 16 residues. In DNA, the CDR3 is TGTGCCAGCAGTTTTAGGCGGACAGGGGCGAACACTGAAGCTTTCTTT. Its translation is CASSFRRTGANTEAFF.

The chain couples TRBV29-1 to TRBJ2-5; TRBD1 matches at 11 bases. The CDR3 runs to 12 residues. V gave up 6 bases and J gave up 5 bases; unmatched junction bases: 2. From germline, CDR1 is SQVTM and CDR2 ANQGSEA. DNA of the CDR3: TGCAGCGTGGACAGGGGGCTGGAGACCCAGTACTTC. It translates to CSVDRGLETQYF. The full variable domain, its missing parts supplied by reference TRBV29-1 and TRBJ2-5, is SAVISQKPSRDICQRGTSLTIQCQVDSQVTMMFWYRQQPGQSLTLIATANQGSEATYESGFVIDKFPISRPNLTFSTLTVSNMSPEDSSIYLCSVDRGLETQYFGPGTRLLVL.

This chain links TRBV6-6 with TRBJ1-6, with 7 bases fitting TRBD1. V lost 3 bases to trimming and J lost 7 bases; unmatched junction nucleotides: 6. The CDR3 consists of 15 residues. Per the germline V gene, CDR1 is MNHNY and CDR2 is SVGAGI (reference sequence). CDR3 DNA: TGTGCCAGCAGTTATTCCGGGACAGAGAATTCACCCCTCCACTTT. This translates into CASSYSGTENSPLHF.

This clone appeared once. The genes are TRBV19 and TRBJ1-1; 9 bases map to TRBD1. V lost 2 bases and J lost 7; bases outside the gene matches: 8. Germline loops: CDR1 LNHDA, CDR2 SQIVND (reference sequence). This CDR3 comprises 15 residues. CDR3 coding DNA: TGTGCCAGTAGTATAACCGACAGGGGGTGGAGTGAAGCTTTCTTT. Translated: CASSITDRGWSEAFF.

V gene TRBV4-1 combines with J gene TRBJ2-1; TRBD2 matches at 11 bases. CDR3 size: 15 residues. Germline CDR1 reads MGHRA; CDR2 reads YSYEKL. V was clipped by 4 bases and J by 8 bases; unmatched bases: 7. The DNA of the CDR3 is TGCGCCAGCAGCCCTCTAGCGGGGGGCAAGTATGAGCAGTTCTTC. Amino acid sequence: CASSPLAGGKYEQFF.

The table lists this clone with a count of one. J is TRBJ2-5 and V is TRBV7-2; 8 bases match TRBD2. Trimming at V came to 4 bases and at J to 3 bases, leaving 7 bases not matched to a gene. The germline CDR1 and CDR2 sequences are SGHTA and FQGNSA. The CDR3 is 15 amino acids. CDR3: CASSSLLAVKETQYF. The CDR3 nucleotides read TGTGCCAGCAGCTCGCTACTAGCGGTGAAAGAGACCCAGTACTTC.

This rearrangement joins TRBV7-9 to TRBJ1-6; D is possibly TRBD1 (5 bases). The CDR3 is 11 amino acids. Germline V gives CDR1 SEHNR, CDR2 FQNEAQ (reference sequence). The V and J ends lost 9 bases and 7 bases respectively, with 7 bases between them. The CDR3: CARNRNSPLHF. The CDR3 DNA is TGTGCCAGAAACAGGAATTCACCCCTCCACTTT.

The J gene is TRBJ1-5, the V gene TRBV10-2; 7 nucleotides match TRBD1. The J segment lost 2 bases and the V segment lost 0 bases, leaving 10 bases of the junction unmatched. The CDR3 spans 18 residues. CDR1 is WSHSY, CDR2 SAAADI, per germline. CDR3 nucleotides: TGCGCCAGCAGTGAGTCTGGGGTTTTACAGGGGCGCAATCAGCCCCAGCATTTT. Translating it yields CASSESGVLQGRNQPQHF.

This clone has more than one count but fewer than ten. This chain connects TRBV19 to TRBJ1-4, with 8 bases identical to TRBD1. Germline V gene data show CDR1 as LNHDA and CDR2 as SQIVND (reference sequence). CDR3 size: 18 residues. After removal of 5 bases from V and 7 bases from J, the junction contained 18 bases not matched to a gene. The DNA of the CDR3 is TGTGCCAGTAGTTCGAGTGACAGGGGCCTCCGCAGGGGTGAAAAACTGTTTTTT. It yields the protein CASSSSDRGLRRGEKLFF.

The genes are TRBV30 and TRBJ2-2; D gene uncertain. The length of the CDR3 is 13 residues. Trimming removed 1 base from V and 1 base from J, with 4 bases in between. Germline CDR1 GTSNPN, CDR2 SVGIG (reference sequence). The CDR3 is CAWSDGNTGELFF. The CDR3 DNA is TGTGCCTGGAGTGACGGGAACACCGGGGAGCTGTTTTTT.

The chain carries TRBV7-2 and TRBJ1-6, with 9 bases fitting TRBD1. From germline, CDR1 is SGHTA and CDR2 FQGNSA. The CDR3 loop spans 16 amino acids. J was trimmed by 9 bases and V by 3 bases; bases with no gene match: 9. CDR3 loop: CASSFDTGTGRSPLHF. CDR3 bases: TGTGCCAGCAGCTTCGATACTGGGACAGGGCGTTCACCCCTCCACTTT.

There are a few counts of this clone. The rearrangement joins TRBV28 to TRBJ1-2; a weak D match, TRBD1 (5 bases). The CDR3 length is 18 residues. The germline V and J ends were trimmed by 7 bases and 3 bases, with 27 bases remaining between them. Looked up from germline, CDR1 is MDHEN and CDR2 is SYDVKM. CDR3: CASTYDRQGIKGDYGYTF. The DNA for the CDR3 is TGTGCCAGCACTTACGACCGGCAGGGAATAAAGGGCGACTATGGCTACACCTTC.

This chain uses TRBV27 with TRBJ2-7; TRBD1 matches at 8 bases. Trimming cost V 4 bases and J 5 bases; bases outside gene matches: 10. CDR3 length: 15 amino acids. Germline V gene data show CDR1 as MNHEY and CDR2 as SMNVEV (reference sequence). The DNA for the CDR3 is TGTGCCAGCAGTTCCCCATCCAGGGGGCTGCACGAGCAGTACTTC. Translating gives CASSSPSRGLHEQYF.

The V and J genes are TRBV4-1 and TRBJ1-6; 7 bases match TRBD1. Germline V gives CDR1 MGHRA, CDR2 YSYEKL. The CDR3 has 14 amino acids. The trim removed 4 bases at V and 9 bases at J, leaving 6 bases unmatched. This CDR3 is CASSLKEGASPLHF. The CDR3 coding sequence is TGCGCCAGCAGCCTTAAAGAGGGGGCTTCACCCCTCCACTTT.

This sequence joins TRBV15 and TRBJ1-4; no firm D call. Germline V gene lookup returns CDR1 LNHNV and CDR2 YYDKDF (reference sequence). Trimming pared 0 bases from V and 4 bases from J, leaving 9 bases between. This CDR3 has 15 amino acids. CDR3 sequence: CATSRENSLNEKLFF. In nucleotides, the CDR3 is TGTGCCACCAGCAGAGAGAACAGCCTTAATGAAAAACTGTTTTTT.

The chain uses TRBV5-4 and TRBJ2-1, with D possibly matching TRBD2 (5 bases). Germline CDR1 reads SGHNT; CDR2 reads YYREEE (reference sequence). This CDR3 comprises 12 residues. Trimming took off 4 bases at V and 10 bases at J, with 12 bases between the two ends. In DNA form, the CDR3 reads TGTGCCAGCAGCCGGGGTACTCCCGAGCAGTTCTTC. Its translation is CASSRGTPEQFF.

This chain connects TRBV5-1 to TRBJ2-7; no clear D. The CDR3 consists of 13 residues. V was clipped by 0 bases and J by 2 bases, with 6 bases between them. The germline V gene encodes CDR1 SGHRS and CDR2 YFSETQ. The CDR3 coding sequence is TGCGCCAGCAGCTTGGACAATGCCTACGAGCAGTACTTC. Its translation: CASSLDNAYEQYF.

This clone showed up many times. This rearrangement joins TRBV9 to TRBJ2-5, with D possibly being TRBD2 (6 bases). Germline loops: CDR1 SGDLS, CDR2 YYNGEE. The ends were cut back, 0 bases at V and 1 base at J, with 13 bases in the middle. The CDR3 is made up of 16 amino acids. CDR3 nucleotides: TGTGCCAGCAGCGTAGGGGCCAACGGGGGCCAAGAGACCCAGTACTTC. Amino acid sequence: CASSVGANGGQETQYF.

The chain has TRBV25-1 and TRBJ1-5; D gene uncertain. From germline, CDR1 is MGHDK and CDR2 SYGVNS. The CDR3 has 14 amino acids. Between the trimmed V and J ends, which lost 2 bases and 4 bases, there was a span of 9 bases. DNA of the CDR3: TGTGCCAGCAGTGAACCCGGGATTAATCAGCCCCAGCATTTT. Amino acid sequence: CASSEPGINQPQHF.

The chain couples TRBV5-1 to TRBJ2-1, with a possible D match to TRBD2 (5 bases). From germline, CDR1 is SGHRS and CDR2 YFSETQ. The CDR3 covers 15 residues. V lost 1 base, J lost 2 bases, and 10 bases lay in between. The CDR3 is CASSLPLGAYNEQFF. Here the CDR3 DNA reads TGCGCCAGCAGCTTGCCCCTGGGAGCCTACAATGAGCAGTTCTTC.

Only one count was recorded for this clone. V usage is TRBV7-9 and J usage is TRBJ2-7; TRBD2 matches at 10 bases. Germline V gene lookup returns CDR1 SEHNR and CDR2 FQNEAQ (reference sequence). This CDR3 contains 16 residues. The J segment lost 7 bases and the V segment lost 5 bases, leaving 14 bases of the junction unmatched. CDR3 loop: CASSPWLSSGGREQYF. Written as DNA, the CDR3 is TGTGCCAGCAGCCCCTGGTTGTCTAGCGGGGGTCGGGAGCAGTACTTC.

The chain employs TRBV11-2 and TRBJ1-1; TRBD1 agrees at 7 bases. The V segment lost 5 bases and the J segment 11 bases; nucleotides outside the gene matches: 14. The CDR3 has 14 amino acids. Germline CDR1 reads SGHAT; CDR2 reads FQNNGV. CDR3 nucleotides: TGTGCCAGCAGCACTCACCTAAACAGGGGCGCGGCTTTCTTT. Its protein is CASSTHLNRGAAFF.

The rearrangement links TRBV28 to TRBJ2-3; 7 positions agree with TRBD2. Germline V gene data show CDR1 as MDHEN and CDR2 as SYDVKM. This CDR3 has 15 residues. With V trimmed by 5 bases and J by 1 base, 6 bases remained unmatched. The CDR3 nucleotides read TGTGCCAGCAGTAGGAGTCGGGGGGGCACAGATACGCAGTATTTT. This sequence encodes CASSRSRGGTDTQYF.